This note documents a single T cell receptor (beta chain) sequence. The antigen is unknown. This CDR3 region has 15 residues. Germline CDR1 is SGHNT and CDR2 is YYREEE (reference sequence). V was clipped by 5 bases and J by 3 bases; unmatched bases: 9. Some clones are missing from TCRdb's copy, which holds only in-frame ones; the method was immunoSEQ multiplex PCR. The sample yields over 10,000 clones, around 71% seen once. The sample belongs to a study of tumor-infiltrating lymphocytes in localized non-small cell lung cancer. About the study: From each patient, both tumor and uninvolved lung, non-adjacent to tumor, were sampled.

General study findings and limits: TCR sequencing covered a subset of patients with enough tissue. Technical variation could not be separated from intratumor heterogeneity here. Immunotypes IM1 and IM2 had similar TCR-derived T-cell fractions.

The chain has TRBV5-4 and TRBJ1-2, with 8 bases aligning to TRBD1. Sequenced sample: uninvolved lung tissue not adjacent to the tumor. The clonotype comes from a human donor with non-small cell lung cancer. As DNA, the CDR3 is TGTGCCAGCAGATTTGGGAACAGGGGGGACTATGGCTACACCTTC. It specifies CASRFGNRGDYGYTF.